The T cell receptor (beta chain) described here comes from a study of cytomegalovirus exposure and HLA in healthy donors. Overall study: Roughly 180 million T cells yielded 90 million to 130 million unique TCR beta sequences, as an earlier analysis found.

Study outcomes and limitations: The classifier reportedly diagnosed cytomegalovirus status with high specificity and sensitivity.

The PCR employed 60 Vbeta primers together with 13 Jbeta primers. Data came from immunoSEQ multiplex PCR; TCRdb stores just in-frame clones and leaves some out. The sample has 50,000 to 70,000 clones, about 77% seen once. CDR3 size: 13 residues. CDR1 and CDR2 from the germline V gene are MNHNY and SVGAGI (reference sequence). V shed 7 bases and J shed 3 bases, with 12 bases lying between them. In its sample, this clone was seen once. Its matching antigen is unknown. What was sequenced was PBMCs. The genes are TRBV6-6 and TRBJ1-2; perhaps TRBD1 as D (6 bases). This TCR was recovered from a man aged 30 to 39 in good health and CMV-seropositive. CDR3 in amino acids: CASNSPGDYGYTF. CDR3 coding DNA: TGTGCCAGCAATTCCCCAGGGGACTATGGCTACACCTTC.